A single T cell receptor beta chain is shown here with its context. The CDR3 is 16 residues long. Germline assignment: CDR1 MNHEY and CDR2 SVGAGI. These data originate in a study of monozygotic twins with inflammatory bowel disease. Total RNA amounting to approximately 3,500 ng went into each TCR library. cDNA synthesis was performed in eight separate reactions for each sample. TCRdb re-called the 5' RACE reads and catalogs CDR3 proteins one per entry, DNA excluded. The specimen's table records 150,000 to 200,000 distinct CDR3 sequences. Someone took a 2.5 ml blood sample from each of the donors. From whole blood, total RNA was isolated without any sorting of T cells.

The chain employs TRBV6-5 and TRBJ2-3. Sequenced input: blood. The clonotype originates from a human donor with ulcerative colitis or Crohn's disease, or a healthy co-twin of an affected twin (not recorded which). CDR3 residues: CASSYPGQGGTDTQYF.